Listed below are T cell receptor beta chains from one sample, sequenced in a study of response to subunit inactivated influenza vaccine. TCRdb fed the RT-PCR reads into MiXCR, producing one record per CDR3 protein. The data contain about half a million distinct CDR3 sequences, about 25% of them singletons. The source was CD4+ T cells sorted from PBMCs, collected 5 days after vaccination. The receptors derive from a man between 50 and 59 years old who received an inactivated influenza vaccine. CDR3s include the opening cysteine and the closing phenylalanine or tryptophan. A D gene is named only where the DNA matches it firmly. Clone size is given for some rows only: seen once, a few or many times, or a class if the clone is expanded.

J: TRBJ2-1; size: .; D: TRBD2; V: TRBV20-1; CDR3: CSARWRGSSYNEQFF; DNA: TGCAGTGCTAGATGGCGGGGGAGCTCCTACAATGAGCAGTTCTTC
J: TRBJ2-2; size: few; D: TRBD1; V: TRBV5-1; CDR3: CASSSGTATGELFF; DNA: TGCGCCAGCAGCTCCGGGACAGCGACCGGGGAGCTGTTTTTT
J: TRBJ2-2; size: many; D: TRBD1; V: TRBV14; CDR3: CASSTNRGQNTGELFF; DNA: TGTGCCAGCAGCACCAACAGGGGTCAGAACACCGGGGAGCTGTTTTTT
J: TRBJ2-3; size: .; D: TRBD2; V: TRBV7-9; CDR3: CASSSTSGRALGTQYF; DNA: TGTGCCAGCAGTTCAACTAGCGGGAGGGCCTTGGGTACGCAGTATTTT
J: TRBJ1-5; size: few; D: .; V: TRBV24-1; CDR3: CATSDSDQPQHF; DNA: TGTGCCACCAGTGATTCCGACCAGCCCCAGCATTTT
J: TRBJ1-4; size: .; D: .; V: TRBV6-6; CDR3: CASSPGNSFLFF; DNA: TGTGCCAGCAGCCCTGGAAACAGTTTCCTGTTTTTT
J: TRBJ1-2; size: .; D: .; V: TRBV24-1; CDR3: CATSNPQGHGYTF; DNA: TGTGCCACCTCCAACCCACAGGGCCACGGCTACACCTTC
J: TRBJ2-1; size: .; D: TRBD2; V: TRBV11-2; CDR3: CASSLLRGAYNEQFF; DNA: TGTGCCAGCAGCTTATTGCGGGGGGCATACAATGAGCAGTTCTTC
J: TRBJ2-7; size: .; D: .; V: TRBV12-3/TRBV12-4; CDR3: CASRSHGLYEQYF; DNA: TGTGCCAGCAGATCACATGGACTCTACGAGCAGTACTTC
J: TRBJ2-5; size: .; D: .; V: TRBV9; CDR3: CASSMGRPRETQYF; DNA: TGTGCCAGCAGCATGGGACGGCCCCGGGAGACCCAGTACTTC
J: TRBJ2-7; size: .; D: .; V: TRBV12-3/TRBV12-4; CDR3: CASSFPAGEQYF; DNA: TGTGCCAGCAGTTTCCCTGCAGGCGAGCAGTACTTC
J: TRBJ2-7; size: few; D: TRBD2; V: TRBV7-2; CDR3: CASSPAWTSGSPQYF; DNA: TGTGCCAGCAGCCCGGCGTGGACTAGCGGGAGCCCTCAGTACTTC
J: TRBJ1-1; size: .; D: .; V: TRBV24-1; CDR3: CATSDKQGDTEAFF; DNA: TGTGCCACCAGTGACAAACAGGGAGACACTGAAGCTTTCTTT
J: TRBJ2-7; size: few; D: .; V: TRBV5-1; CDR3: CASSLSVNYEQYF; DNA: TGCGCCAGCAGCTTATCGGTCAACTACGAGCAGTACTTC
J: TRBJ2-7; size: few; D: .; V: TRBV4-2; CDR3: CASSQDWQGIYEQYF; DNA: TGTGCCAGCAGCCAAGATTGGCAGGGGATCTACGAGCAGTACTTC
J: TRBJ2-1; size: .; D: TRBD2; V: TRBV9; CDR3: CASSVALAGGGEQFF; DNA: TGTGCCAGCAGCGTAGCTCTAGCGGGAGGAGGTGAGCAGTTCTTC
J: TRBJ2-1; size: .; D: .; V: TRBV20-1; CDR3: CSASRRSLSSYNEQFF; DNA: TGCAGTGCTAGTAGGCGGTCACTAAGCTCCTACAATGAGCAGTTCTTC
J: TRBJ2-1; size: few; D: TRBD2; V: TRBV9; CDR3: CASSVGLAGYPSSYNEQFF; DNA: TGTGCCAGCAGCGTGGGACTAGCGGGCTATCCTAGCTCCTACAATGAGCAGTTCTTC
J: TRBJ2-4; size: few; D: .; V: TRBV7-2; CDR3: CASSLPGSQAKNIQYF; DNA: TGTGCCAGCAGCTTACCTGGATCGCAAGCCAAAAACATTCAGTACTTC
J: TRBJ1-5; size: .; D: .; V: TRBV12-3/TRBV12-4; CDR3: CASSWSTGNQPQHF; DNA: TGTGCCAGCAGTTGGAGTACGGGCAATCAGCCCCAGCATTTT
J: TRBJ2-7; size: few; D: .; V: TRBV7-2; CDR3: CASSLDQYEQYF; DNA: TGTGCCAGCAGCTTGGACCAGTACGAGCAGTACTTC
J: TRBJ2-6; size: .; D: .; V: TRBV5-1; CDR3: CASKGSSGANVLTF; DNA: TGCGCCAGCAAAGGGAGCTCTGGGGCCAACGTCCTGACTTTC
J: TRBJ2-5; size: .; D: TRBD2; V: TRBV7-2; CDR3: CASVRGAGRGPRTQYF; DNA: TGTGCCAGCGTTCGAGGAGCGGGACGGGGCCCGAGGACCCAGTACTTC
J: TRBJ2-1; size: many; D: .; V: TRBV7-6; CDR3: CASSLGTSNYNEQFF; DNA: TGTGCCAGCAGCTTAGGAACTAGTAACTACAATGAGCAGTTCTTC
J: TRBJ2-2; size: .; D: .; V: TRBV7-2; CDR3: CASSLAYRRPNTGELFF; DNA: TGTGCCAGCAGCTTAGCCTACAGGAGACCGAACACCGGGGAGCTGTTTTTT
J: TRBJ2-1; size: .; D: TRBD2; V: TRBV20-1; CDR3: CSAAGTSDHEQFF; DNA: TGCAGTGCAGCCGGGACTAGCGACCATGAGCAGTTCTTC
J: TRBJ1-4; size: few; D: .; V: TRBV12-3/TRBV12-4; CDR3: CASSLLGEKLFF; DNA: TGTGCCAGCAGTTTACTAGGGGAAAAACTGTTTTTT
J: TRBJ2-7; size: many; D: TRBD2; V: TRBV6-1; CDR3: CASRLAGTSYEQYF; DNA: TGTGCCAGCAGACTAGCGGGGACCTCCTACGAGCAGTACTTC
J: TRBJ2-7; size: .; D: .; V: TRBV5-1; CDR3: CASSYVGTQPYEQYF; DNA: TGCGCCAGCAGCTACGTGGGGACACAGCCCTACGAGCAGTACTTC
J: TRBJ2-4; size: .; D: TRBD1; V: TRBV20-1; CDR3: CSARQGLGQNIQYF; DNA: TGCAGTGCAAGACAGGGATTGGGCCAAAACATTCAGTACTTC
J: TRBJ2-3; size: few; D: .; V: TRBV9; CDR3: CASSPVGHLTDTQYF; DNA: TGTGCCAGCAGCCCAGTAGGGCACCTCACAGATACGCAGTATTTT
J: TRBJ2-7; size: .; D: .; V: TRBV25-1; CDR3: CASRGWGEQYF; DNA: TGTGCCAGCCGCGGGTGGGGCGAGCAGTACTTC
J: TRBJ2-7; size: .; D: TRBD2; V: TRBV2; CDR3: CASRESGGFYEQYF; DNA: TGTGCCAGCAGGGAGAGCGGGGGGTTCTACGAGCAGTACTTC
J: TRBJ2-7; size: few; D: .; V: TRBV4-3; CDR3: CASSQDRGYSYEQYF; DNA: TGCGCCAGCAGCCAAGATAGGGGCTATTCCTACGAGCAGTACTTC
J: TRBJ2-1; size: .; D: TRBD2; V: TRBV7-2; CDR3: CASSRPGLAGYNEQFF; DNA: TGTGCCAGCAGCAGACCGGGACTAGCGGGGTACAATGAGCAGTTCTTC
J: TRBJ2-5; size: .; D: .; V: TRBV6-5; CDR3: CASSWGRGGQETQYF; DNA: TGTGCCAGCAGTTGGGGGAGAGGGGGCCAAGAGACCCAGTACTTC
J: TRBJ2-2; size: few; D: TRBD1; V: TRBV20-1; CDR3: CSARAQGDTGELFF; DNA: TGCAGTGCCAGGGCCCAGGGGGACACCGGGGAGCTGTTTTTT
J: TRBJ2-7; size: few; D: .; V: TRBV7-2; CDR3: CASSLSPESYEQYF; DNA: TGTGCCAGCAGCTTATCTCCAGAATCCTACGAGCAGTACTTC
J: TRBJ2-1; size: few; D: .; V: TRBV9; CDR3: CASSAGLRDEQFF; DNA: TGTGCCAGCAGCGCCGGACTACGGGATGAGCAGTTCTTC
J: TRBJ2-1; size: .; D: TRBD2; V: TRBV3-1; CDR3: CASSPTGTTYNEQFF; DNA: TGTGCCAGCAGCCCCACCGGGACTACATACAATGAGCAGTTCTTC
J: TRBJ2-3; size: .; D: TRBD2; V: TRBV5-5; CDR3: CASSLAVAGLYTDTQYF; DNA: TGTGCCAGCAGCTTGGCGGTAGCGGGACTGTACACAGATACGCAGTATTTT
J: TRBJ1-2; size: many; D: .; V: TRBV6-5; CDR3: CASADKPYGYTF; DNA: TGTGCCAGTGCGGACAAACCCTATGGCTACACCTTC
J: TRBJ2-7; size: few; D: .; V: TRBV10-3; CDR3: CAISESVGVGYEQYF; DNA: TGTGCCATCAGTGAGTCAGTTGGGGTTGGCTACGAGCAGTACTTC
J: TRBJ1-3; size: few; D: .; V: TRBV4-1; CDR3: CASSQGGNSGNTIYF; DNA: TGCGCCAGCAGCCAGGGGGGGAACTCTGGAAACACCATATATTTT
J: TRBJ2-7; size: .; D: .; V: TRBV3-1; CDR3: CASSQAAYEQYF; DNA: TGTGCCAGCAGCCAAGCCGCTTACGAGCAGTACTTC
J: TRBJ1-3; size: .; D: .; V: TRBV11-2; CDR3: CASSPQDSSGNTIYF; DNA: TGTGCCAGCAGCCCACAGGATAGCTCTGGAAACACCATATATTTT
J: TRBJ2-7; size: few; D: .; V: TRBV7-9; CDR3: CASSSKRGRLSSYEQYF; DNA: TGTGCCAGCAGCTCGAAGCGAGGGCGGCTAAGCTCCTACGAGCAGTACTTC
J: TRBJ2-7; size: few; D: .; V: TRBV4-1; CDR3: CASSQDLWRSYEQYF; DNA: TGCGCCAGCAGCCAAGATCTTTGGCGCTCCTACGAGCAGTACTTC
J: TRBJ2-5; size: .; D: .; V: TRBV5-1; CDR3: CASSGTTRGETQYF; DNA: TGCGCCAGCAGCGGGACCACTAGGGGGGAGACCCAGTACTTC
J: TRBJ2-3; size: .; D: .; V: TRBV5-1; CDR3: CASSLELGTSTDTQYF; DNA: TGCGCCAGCAGCTTGGAGCTAGGGACGAGCACAGATACGCAGTATTTT
J: TRBJ2-3; size: .; D: TRBD2; V: TRBV6-2/TRBV6-3; CDR3: CASRGTTSTDTQYF; DNA: TGTGCCAGCAGGGGGACTACGAGCACAGATACGCAGTATTTT
J: TRBJ2-6; size: .; D: TRBD1; V: TRBV4-1; CDR3: CATKGYRGLAGANVLTF; DNA: TGCGCCACCAAGGGATACAGGGGGCTGGCTGGGGCCAACGTCCTGACTTTC
J: TRBJ1-1; size: .; D: .; V: TRBV10-1; CDR3: CASRSGEVNTEAFF; DNA: TGCGCCAGCAGATCCGGGGAAGTAAACACTGAAGCTTTCTTT